This T cell receptor beta chain emerged from a study of blood T cell repertoires in COVID-19. Study overall: Specimens from acute and convalescent COVID-19 originated in the United States, Italy and Spain.

Method: immunoSEQ multiplex PCR; TCRdb's copy keeps in-frame clones and lacks some. This sample carries over 250,000 clones, approximately 79% of them seen once, and the ten largest clones take 3.5% to 5%. CDR3 length equals 14 residues. From germline, CDR1 is SGHTA and CDR2 FQGTGA. V was pared by 5 bases and J by 1 base, with 11 bases between. Living in 24 US areas, the participants were between roughly 18 and 95 years of age. Cohort allocation depended upon clinical history that participants reported. The chain is built from TRBV7-3 and TRBJ1-1; D is possibly TRBD1 (5 bases). This TCR was recovered from a man aged 30 to 45 with acute COVID-19. The specimen sequenced was PBMCs or T cells enriched from blood (not recorded which). The chain's CDR3 is CASSPRAGNTEAFF. CDR3 bases: TGTGCCAGCAGCCCCAGGGCTGGGAACACTGAAGCTTTCTTT.